This TCR beta chain was observed in a study of cytomegalovirus exposure and HLA in healthy donors. Regarding the study as a whole: The analysis excluded some indistinguishable V segments, including TRBV6-2 and TRBV6-3. TCR beta V segments were, for the most part, productive about 87% or about 30% of the time in an earlier analysis. With further analysis later on, most CMV-associated TCR beta chains appeared HLA-restricted.

Primers included in the PCR were 60 Vbeta and 13 Jbeta primers. As handled by the study authors: Later, an analysis found about 83 million unique TCR beta chains, and 9.5 million to 11 million of these were shared. Sequencing was performed with immunoSEQ multiplex PCR; in TCRdb, only in-frame clones are kept and a portion is missing. V and J calls and clone size are given by that table; D and trimming were obtained from the DNA. The data hold 130,000 or so clones, with approximately 80% observed a single time. This CDR3 spans 16 amino acids. Germline CDR1 is SEHNR and CDR2 is FQNEAQ (reference sequence). Notes on this clone: Its antigen is as yet unknown. One junction end does not reproduce the germline sequence, and a read error may be involved.

Source material: PBMCs. The clonotype comes from a male donor in good health and CMV-seropositive. The chain is built from TRBV7-9 and TRBJ1-5, with TRBD1 as a possible D gene (6 bases). The CDR3 region has the DNA TGTTCCAGCAGCTTAGTAGTCGGGACACTTAATCAGCCCCAGCATTTT. Translating gives CSSSLVVGTLNQPQHF. Together with reference TRBV7-9 and TRBJ1-5, the CDR3 gives the full variable domain: DTGVSQNPRHKITKRGQNVTFRCDPISEHNRLYWYRQTLGQGPEFLTYFQNEAQLEKSRLLSDRFSAERPKGSFSTLEIQRTEQGDSAMYLCSSSLVVGTLNQPQHFGDGTRLSIL.